A selection of T cell receptor beta chains follows, all from one sample in a study of blood T cell repertoires in COVID-19. Produced via immunoSEQ multiplex PCR; TCRdb's table is partial and in-frame only. The table shows about 99,000 clones, with 91% occurring only once. The sample taken for sequencing was peripheral blood. These TCRs come from a human donor in a cohort sampled during active COVID-19. Both conserved end residues are part of each CDR3. D genes are given only for firm matches. The listing skips clone size in some rows; elsewhere it reads once, few, many or a size class.

size: .
D: TRBD2
V: TRBV7-8
J: TRBJ2-7
DNA: TGTGCCAGCAGCGGGGGACTAGCGGGGGGCGGCTACGAGCAGTACTTC
CDR3: CASSGGLAGGGYEQYF

size: .
D: .
V: TRBV7-9
J: TRBJ1-6
DNA: TGTGCCAGCAGCTCCTCTACAGGGTATTCACCCCTCCACTTT
CDR3: CASSSSTGYSPLHF

size: .
D: .
V: TRBV19
J: TRBJ2-7
DNA: TGTGCCACCGGGACTTCTGAACTATACGAGCAGTACTTC
CDR3: CATGTSELYEQYF

size: .
D: .
V: TRBV5-1
J: TRBJ2-3
DNA: TGCGCCAGCAGCTTGGTTGCGGGAAGCACAGATACGCAGTATTTT
CDR3: CASSLVAGSTDTQYF

size: .
D: TRBD2
V: TRBV7-9
J: TRBJ2-3
DNA: TGTGCCAGCAGCTTACTTGACGGGACTAGCAGCTTCACAGATACGCAGTATTTT
CDR3: CASSLLDGTSSFTDTQYF

size: .
D: .
V: TRBV20-1
J: TRBJ2-2
DNA: TGCAGTGCTAGTTGGGGGGAGGGGGAGCTGTTTTTT
CDR3: CSASWGEGELFF

size: once
D: TRBD1
V: TRBV9
J: TRBJ1-2
DNA: TGTGCCAGCAGCGTGGAGGGGGCGGGATACGGCTACACCTTC
CDR3: CASSVEGAGYGYTF

size: .
D: .
V: TRBV4-1
J: TRBJ1-1
DNA: TGCGCCAGCAGCCAAGACGCAGCGAGGGATACTGAAGCTTTCTTT
CDR3: CASSQDAARDTEAFF

size: .
D: .
V: TRBV28
J: TRBJ1-5
DNA: TGTGCCAGCAATTGGGGGGTCAATCAGCCCCAGCATTTT
CDR3: CASNWGVNQPQHF

size: .
D: TRBD2
V: TRBV27
J: TRBJ2-7
DNA: TGTGCCAGCAAAAGGACTAGCGGAAATTACGAGCAGTACTTC
CDR3: CASKRTSGNYEQYF

size: .
D: .
V: TRBV13
J: TRBJ2-1
DNA: TGTGCCAGCAGCTCAGGACTCCGTCGGGAGCAGTTCTTC
CDR3: CASSSGLRREQFF

size: .
D: TRBD1
V: TRBV4-2
J: TRBJ1-6
DNA: TGTGCCAGCAGCCTCGGCCTGACAACCGGGACAGACAATTCACCCCTCCACTTT
CDR3: CASSLGLTTGTDNSPLHF

size: .
D: .
V: TRBV6-5
J: TRBJ1-3
DNA: TGTGCTACCCGAGCCGGGGGTGGAAACACCATATATTTT
CDR3: CATRAGGGNTIYF

size: once
D: TRBD1
V: TRBV15
J: TRBJ1-1
DNA: TGTGCCACCTCACGGCAGGGGGTGACTGAAGCTTTCTTT
CDR3: CATSRQGVTEAFF

size: .
D: .
V: TRBV11-2
J: TRBJ1-1
DNA: TGTGCCAGCACCGAGGGGGATGTCACTGAAGCTTTCTTT
CDR3: CASTEGDVTEAFF

size: .
D: .
V: TRBV28
J: TRBJ2-1
DNA: TGTGCCAGCAAATTCCACAGGGAAGCCAATGAGCAGTTCTTC
CDR3: CASKFHREANEQFF

size: .
D: TRBD1
V: TRBV9
J: TRBJ2-3
DNA: TGTGCCAGCGGGGGACAGGGGCCAGATACGCAGTATTTT
CDR3: CASGGQGPDTQYF

size: .
D: .
V: TRBV4-2
J: TRBJ2-5
DNA: TGTGCCAGCAGCCAACACAACAGGGCCCCCGCGGGGGAAGAGACCCAGTACTTC
CDR3: CASSQHNRAPAGEETQYF

size: .
D: .
V: TRBV5-6
J: TRBJ2-1
DNA: TGTGCCAGCAGCTTGATCGACAGTTACAATGAGCAGTTCTTC
CDR3: CASSLIDSYNEQFF

size: .
D: TRBD1
V: TRBV18
J: TRBJ2-7
DNA: TGTGCCAGCTCCCGGAGACAGGGAAGTTCCTCCTACGAGCAGTACTTC
CDR3: CASSRRQGSSSYEQYF

size: .
D: TRBD1
V: TRBV9
J: TRBJ1-2
DNA: TGTGCCAGCAGCGACGACAGGGCGGTAGGCTACACCTTC
CDR3: CASSDDRAVGYTF

size: .
D: TRBD1
V: TRBV7-9
J: TRBJ1-1
DNA: TGTGCCAGCAACCCGGGGGACAGGACAACTGAAGCTTTCTTT
CDR3: CASNPGDRTTEAFF

size: .
D: .
V: TRBV4-3
J: TRBJ1-4
DNA: TGCGCCAGCAGCCAAGACAGGGGCCAGGGTGAAAAACTGTTTTTT
CDR3: CASSQDRGQGEKLFF

size: .
D: .
V: TRBV28
J: TRBJ2-5
DNA: TGTGCCAGCAGTTTATTTTTGTCGGGCAGACAGCAAGAGACCCAGTACTTC
CDR3: CASSLFLSGRQQETQYF

size: .
D: .
V: TRBV9
J: TRBJ1-1
DNA: TGTGCCAGCAGCGCCCAGGGTATGTCTGAAGCTTTCTTT
CDR3: CASSAQGMSEAFF

size: few
D: .
V: TRBV30
J: TRBJ1-1
DNA: TGTGCCTGGAGTGTACGTAGCACTGAAGCTTTCTTT
CDR3: CAWSVRSTEAFF

size: .
D: .
V: TRBV5-1
J: TRBJ2-1
DNA: TGCGCCAGCAGCTTGGCTGGCGGGTCTACGGGAAATGAGCAGTTCTTC
CDR3: CASSLAGGSTGNEQFF

size: .
D: .
V: TRBV9
J: TRBJ2-5
DNA: TGTGCCAGCAGCGACGCGGGGGCGGGAGAAGAGACCCAGTACTTC
CDR3: CASSDAGAGEETQYF

size: .
D: .
V: TRBV5-4
J: TRBJ2-1
DNA: TGTGCCAGCAGCGGGTGGACAGACAATGAGCAGTTCTTC
CDR3: CASSGWTDNEQFF

size: .
D: .
V: TRBV6-5
J: TRBJ1-5
DNA: TGTGCCAGCAGTTACTCGAGAGCCACGAATCAGCCCCAGCATTTT
CDR3: CASSYSRATNQPQHF

size: .
D: .
V: TRBV18
J: TRBJ2-7
DNA: TGTGCCAGCTCACGAGGACAGAATAACTACGAGCAGTACTTC
CDR3: CASSRGQNNYEQYF

size: .
D: .
V: TRBV30
J: TRBJ2-3
DNA: TGTGCCTGGAGTCAAACAGATACGCAGTATTTT
CDR3: CAWSQTDTQYF

size: .
D: .
V: TRBV12-3/TRBV12-4
J: TRBJ1-5
DNA: TGTGCCAGCAGTTCAGGGGGCAATCAGCCCCAGCATTTT
CDR3: CASSSGGNQPQHF

size: .
D: TRBD2
V: TRBV7-6
J: TRBJ2-1
DNA: TGTGCCAGCAGCGGTACGGGAGGATCCTACAATGAGCAGTTCTTC
CDR3: CASSGTGGSYNEQFF

size: .
D: TRBD1
V: TRBV5-8
J: TRBJ1-2
DNA: TGTGCCAGCAGCTTGGTTGGGACAGGGGGCCCCCGTAGTTCTGGCTACACCTTC
CDR3: CASSLVGTGGPRSSGYTF

size: .
D: .
V: TRBV4-1
J: TRBJ1-3
DNA: TGCGCCAGCAGCCAAGCCCGGAGCGTTGGAAACACCATATATTTT
CDR3: CASSQARSVGNTIYF

size: .
D: TRBD2
V: TRBV19
J: TRBJ2-6
DNA: TGTGCCAGTAGCGGGGGGGGATCTGGGGCCAACGTCCTGACTTTC
CDR3: CASSGGGSGANVLTF

size: .
D: .
V: TRBV2
J: TRBJ2-3
DNA: TGTGCCAGCAGACTAGCCACAGATACGCAGTATTTT
CDR3: CASRLATDTQYF

size: .
D: TRBD1
V: TRBV5-4
J: TRBJ2-2
DNA: TGTGCCAGCAGTTTTCCGGGACAGGGGTATCCCGGGGAGCTGTTTTTT
CDR3: CASSFPGQGYPGELFF

size: few
D: .
V: TRBV7-9
J: TRBJ2-1
DNA: TGTGCCAGCAGCTTAGACCCGCAGTACAATGAGCAGTTCTTC
CDR3: CASSLDPQYNEQFF

size: once
D: .
V: TRBV3-1/TRBV3-2
J: TRBJ1-3
DNA: TGTGCCAGCACGGGTAGTGCCTACTCTGGAAACACCATATATTTT
CDR3: CASTGSAYSGNTIYF

size: .
D: TRBD1
V: TRBV11-2
J: TRBJ2-7
DNA: TGTGCCAGCAGCTTGGGGACAGGGGGCCTATACTCCTACGAGCAGTACTTC
CDR3: CASSLGTGGLYSYEQYF

size: .
D: .
V: TRBV9
J: TRBJ1-1
DNA: TGTGCCAGCAGCGTGGAGGTTCAGTCCACTGAAGCTTTCTTT
CDR3: CASSVEVQSTEAFF

size: .
D: .
V: TRBV7-2
J: TRBJ2-7
DNA: TGTGCCAGCAGCTTATCGGGTTCCCCCGCCGAGCAGTACTTC
CDR3: CASSLSGSPAEQYF

size: .
D: .
V: TRBV4-2
J: TRBJ1-1
DNA: TGTGCCAGCAGCCAAGCTAGACAGGCGAACACTGAAGCTTTCTTT
CDR3: CASSQARQANTEAFF

size: .
D: TRBD1
V: TRBV7-7
J: TRBJ2-5
DNA: TGTGCTAGCAGCTTAGGGGGACAGGGGACGGAGACCCAGTACTTC
CDR3: CASSLGGQGTETQYF

size: .
D: .
V: TRBV30
J: TRBJ1-2
DNA: TGTGCCTGGAACATAGGGACTAGACGAGGCTACACCTTC
CDR3: CAWNIGTRRGYTF

size: .
D: TRBD1
V: TRBV14
J: TRBJ2-2
DNA: TGTGCCAGCAGCCCTCATGACAGGGTACCCGGGGAGCTGTTTTTT
CDR3: CASSPHDRVPGELFF

size: .
D: .
V: TRBV18
J: TRBJ1-5
DNA: TGTGCCAGCTCACCGAGCGTCTCCGGGGCCCAGCATTTT
CDR3: CASSPSVSGAQHF

size: .
D: .
V: TRBV10-3
J: TRBJ1-3
DNA: TGTGCCATCTCCTCCGGACAAAACGGAAACACCATATATTTT
CDR3: CAISSGQNGNTIYF

size: .
D: TRBD1
V: TRBV27
J: TRBJ1-2
DNA: TGTGCCAGCAGTTCCTATTCAGGGGGCGGTGGCTACACCTTC
CDR3: CASSSYSGGGGYTF

size: .
D: .
V: TRBV20-1
J: TRBJ2-7
DNA: TGCAGTGCTGCAGGGGCCTACGAGCAGTACTTC
CDR3: CSAAGAYEQYF

size: .
D: .
V: TRBV6-2/TRBV6-3
J: TRBJ1-1
DNA: TGTGCCAGCAGCCACTCCCGGTCCACTGAAGCTTTCTTT
CDR3: CASSHSRSTEAFF

size: .
D: .
V: TRBV5-3
J: TRBJ1-5
DNA: TGTGCCAGAAGCTCCGTTACGCATAAAAGACAGTGCACATATAGCAATCAGCCCCAGCATTTT
CDR3: CARSSVTHKRQCTYSNQPQHF

size: .
D: TRBD1
V: TRBV6-4
J: TRBJ2-1
DNA: TGTGCCAGCAGTGACAACAGGGGAAGCTCCTACAATGAGCAGTTCTTC
CDR3: CASSDNRGSSYNEQFF

size: .
D: .
V: TRBV6-1
J: TRBJ1-5
DNA: TGTGCCAGCAGTGAAGCGCTAGCTCGGAGCAATCAGCCCCAGCATTTT
CDR3: CASSEALARSNQPQHF

size: .
D: .
V: TRBV11-2
J: TRBJ2-3
DNA: TGTGCCAGCAGCTCAGGGCGGGGCGTGGCAGATACGCAGTATTTT
CDR3: CASSSGRGVADTQYF

size: .
D: TRBD2
V: TRBV6-5
J: TRBJ2-7
DNA: TGTGCCAGCACCCCCGCGGGGGCCTACGAGCAGTACTTC
CDR3: CASTPAGAYEQYF

size: .
D: .
V: TRBV3-1/TRBV3-2
J: TRBJ2-3
DNA: TGTGCCAGCAGCCTAGGGGGAGGGGGGACGCAGTATTTT
CDR3: CASSLGGGGTQYF